This T cell receptor (beta chain) was sequenced in a study of blood T cell repertoires in COVID-19. The wider study: Samples of COVID-19 (acute and convalescent) were obtained from the United States, Italy and Spain.

This clone showed up just once. Data came from immunoSEQ multiplex PCR; TCRdb stores just in-frame clones and leaves some out. Here the sample spans under 250,000 clones, 80% being singletons. Germline CDR1 reads SGHDN; CDR2 reads FVKESK. This CDR3 comprises 16 residues. The J segment lost 8 bases and the V segment lost 2 bases, leaving 10 bases of the junction unmatched. This clonotype was obtained from a man between 25 and 39 years old with acute COVID-19. What was sequenced was PBMCs or T cells enriched from blood (not recorded which). The V call is TRBV14, the J call TRBJ1-2; 11 nucleotides line up with TRBD1. The CDR3 bases are TGTGCCAGCAGCCAAAAAAGGACAGGGGGCGCGTTAGGCTACACCTTC. It codes for CASSQKRTGGALGYTF.